One and the same sample provided the 21 T cell receptor beta chains below, sequenced in a study of cytomegalovirus exposure and HLA in healthy donors (dated by TCRdb to 2015 to 2018). The method was the immunoSEQ multiplex PCR assay. Sourced from immuneACCESS, this table was stored by TCRdb with only in-frame sequences that have V and J called. A share of the clones is absent; for the studies checked, an unresolved V gene accounts for under half, and the remainder has no known explanation. The sample contains roughly 200,000 clones, about 89% of them found a single time. The top ten clonotypes cover roughly 7% of the sample. Sequenced sample: PBMCs. Receptors were obtained from a man between 25 and 39 years old in good health and CMV-seropositive.

V and J are TRBV11-3 and TRBJ1-1; D gene ambiguous. V was shortened by 5 bases and J by 1 base, with 11 bases between the two germline ends. Germline V lookup: CDR1 SGHNT, CDR2 YENEEA. CDR3 size: 14 residues. The CDR3 sequence: CASSQRYGNTEAFF. In nucleotides, the CDR3 is TGTGCCAGCAGCCAAAGGTACGGGAACACTGAAGCTTTCTTT.

V gene TRBV7-8 combines with J gene TRBJ2-1; D is ambiguous. Trimming took 3 bases from V and 12 from J, leaving 12 bases between them. This CDR3 comprises 12 residues. The germline CDR1 and CDR2 sequences are SGHVS and FQNEAQ. CDR3: CASSLASKRQFF. CDR3 coding DNA: TGTGCCAGCAGCTTGGCCTCTAAGAGGCAGTTCTTC.

The CDR3 DNA is TGTGCCAGCAGTTCCGGCGGGAGGTCAGATACGCAGTATTTT. Translating it yields CASSSGGRSDTQYF. The chain recombines TRBV27 with TRBJ2-3; 8 nucleotides agree with TRBD2. Losses at the gene ends were 4 bases for V and 4 bases for J; bases not matched to a gene: 4. The CDR3 extends over 14 amino acids. CDR1 is MNHEY, CDR2 SMNVEV, per germline (reference sequence).

This clone was counted a single time. This chain links TRBV20-1 with TRBJ2-7, with D tentatively TRBD1 (5 bases). The germline CDR1 and CDR2 sequences are DFQATT and SNEGSKA (reference sequence). V was shortened by 6 bases and J by 1 base, with 7 bases between the two germline ends. The CDR3 length is 11 residues. This chain's CDR3 is CSADSSYEQYF. The CDR3, as DNA: TGCAGTGCCGACAGTTCCTACGAGCAGTACTTC.

The chain joins TRBV7-8 to TRBJ1-2; D is perhaps TRBD1 (6 bases). V lost 4 bases and J 6 bases, leaving 21 bases between the germline ends. The CDR3 consists of 16 residues. The germline V gene encodes CDR1 SGHVS and CDR2 FQNEAQ. The CDR3 loop reads CASSSRGGGALDGYTF. CDR3 DNA: TGTGCCAGCAGCTCAAGGGGAGGGGGAGCTTTGGATGGCTACACCTTC. Full variable domain (remainder filled in from reference TRBV7-8 and TRBJ1-2): GAGVSQSPRYKVAKRGQDVALRCDPISGHVSLFWYQQALGQGPEFLTYFQNEAQLDKSGLPSDRFFAERPEGSVSTLKIQRTQQEDSAVYLCASSSRGGGALDGYTFGSGTRLTVV.

A few counts support this clone. V is TRBV27 and J is TRBJ1-1; possible D gene TRBD1, 5 bases. The CDR3 spans 14 residues. V lost 6 bases and J lost 2, with 13 bases in between. Germline V gene sequence: CDR1 MNHEY, CDR2 SMNVEV (reference sequence). In nucleotides, the CDR3 is TGTGCCAGCAGGCTGCAGGGTCCCAACACTGAAGCTTTCTTT. Translating gives CASRLQGPNTEAFF.

This clone came up once. The chain carries TRBV9 and TRBJ2-6; unclear D gene. Trimming removed 3 bases at V and 0 bases at J, with 13 bases between. Germline lookup yields CDR1 SGDLS and CDR2 YYNGEE. This CDR3 comprises 17 residues. CDR3 coding DNA: TGTGCCAGCAGCGCTACCGACATAACCTCTGGGGCCAACGTCCTGACTTTC. Protein: CASSATDITSGANVLTF.

The gene calls are TRBV4-2 and TRBJ1-1; D possibly corresponds to TRBD1 (6 bases). The germline V and J ends were trimmed by 2 bases and 1 base, with 17 bases remaining between them. The germline CDR1 and CDR2 sequences are LGHNA and YNFKEQ. The CDR3 is 17 amino acids. The CDR3 DNA reads TGTGCCAGCAGCCAATCCCTAGGGGGGCGCGGGAACACTGAAGCTTTCTTT. The encoded protein is CASSQSLGGRGNTEAFF.

V is TRBV29-1 and J is TRBJ2-1; D is possibly TRBD1 (5 bases). V dropped 3 bases and J dropped 7 bases, with 7 bases sitting between them. The germline V gene has CDR1 SQVTM and CDR2 ANQGSEA. CDR3 length: 11 amino acids. This chain's CDR3 is CSVEAGNEQFF. As DNA, the CDR3 is TGCAGCGTTGAGGCAGGGAATGAGCAGTTCTTC.

This clone was seen just once. The V call is TRBV18, the J call TRBJ1-4; D might be TRBD1 (5 bases). CDR1 is KGHSH and CDR2 is LQKENI in the germline V gene. V was shortened by 0 bases and J by 11 bases, with 13 bases between the two germline ends. This CDR3 spans 14 amino acids. This CDR3 is CASSPPGDRKKLFF. The CDR3 DNA reads as TGTGCCAGCTCACCACCGGGAGACAGAAAGAAACTGTTTTTT.

The chain uses TRBV5-4 and TRBJ2-2, with 7 bases lining up with TRBD1. Germline values: CDR1 SGHNT, CDR2 YYREEE (reference sequence). There are 15 residues in the CDR3. The V and J ends lost 4 bases and 3 bases, in that order; junction bases with no gene match: 6. CDR3 protein: CASSRGTGDTGELFF. CDR3 DNA sequence: TGTGCCAGCAGCCGGGGCACAGGGGACACCGGGGAGCTGTTTTTT.

V gene TRBV7-2 combines with J gene TRBJ1-4; no firm D call. The CDR3 runs to 11 residues. Trimming pared 3 bases from V and 8 bases from J, leaving 4 bases between. CDR1 SGHTA and CDR2 FQGNSA come from the germline V gene. CDR3 nucleotides: TGTGCCAGCAGCTTCAACGAAAAACTGTTTTTT. As protein: CASSFNEKLFF.

The rearrangement uses TRBV28 and TRBJ2-7; D may be TRBD1 (6 bases). CDR3 length: 13 residues. The germline V gene encodes CDR1 MDHEN and CDR2 SYDVKM. V gave up 6 bases and J gave up 3 bases, with 12 bases separating them. CDR3 loop: CASRITGLYEQYF. In DNA form, the CDR3 reads TGTGCCAGCAGAATAACAGGGCTCTACGAGCAGTACTTC.

The CDR3 protein is CASSPDNRGEQFF. The CDR3, as DNA: TGCGCCAGCAGCCCAGATAACAGGGGTGAGCAGTTCTTC. The rearrangement links TRBV5-1 to TRBJ2-1; 7 bases map to TRBD1. V was clipped by 4 bases and J by 9 bases; unmatched bases: 7. The CDR3 length is 13 residues. CDR1 SGHRS and CDR2 YFSETQ come from the germline V gene.

The chain has TRBV10-3 and TRBJ2-5; D not certain. The CDR3 spans 13 residues. With 2 bases removed from V and 7 bases from J, the gap between germline ends came to 11 bases. The germline V gene encodes CDR1 ENHRY and CDR2 SYGVKD. This CDR3 reads CAISEGDPGTQYF. For the CDR3, the DNA is TGTGCCATCAGTGAGGGAGACCCCGGGACCCAGTACTTC.

The chain joins TRBV9 to TRBJ1-1; possible D gene TRBD1, 5 bases. V lost 4 bases to trimming and J lost 6 bases, with 19 bases between them. The CDR3 runs to 15 residues. The germline V gene has CDR1 SGDLS and CDR2 YYNGEE. Here the CDR3 reads CASSIQGAPSSEAFF. The CDR3 bases are TGTGCCAGCAGCATTCAGGGCGCCCCGTCGTCTGAAGCTTTCTTT.

The chain uses TRBV11-2 and TRBJ1-3, with D maybe TRBD1 (5 bases). V gave up 4 bases and J gave up 9 bases, with 19 bases separating them. CDR3 length: 15 residues. Germline V CDR1 and CDR2: SGHAT, FQNNGV. CDR3 residues: CASSSPGAIKGTIYF. CDR3 nucleotide sequence: TGTGCCAGCAGCTCCCCCGGGGCCATTAAGGGCACCATATATTTT.

The chain links TRBV5-1 to TRBJ2-7; D possibly corresponds to TRBD2 (5 bases). The CDR3 loop spans 15 amino acids. V shed 2 bases and J shed 1 base, with 13 bases lying between them. The germline V gene encodes CDR1 SGHRS and CDR2 YFSETQ. CDR3 sequence: CASSLYPGESYEQYF. The DNA for the CDR3 is TGCGCCAGCAGCTTATACCCCGGGGAGTCCTACGAGCAGTACTTC. Using reference TRBV5-1 and TRBJ2-7 for the parts outside the CDR3, the full variable domain is KAGVTQTPRYLIKTRGQQVTLSCSPISGHRSVSWYQQTPGQGLQFLFEYFSETQRNKGNFPGRFSGRQFSNSRSEMNVSTLELGDSALYLCASSLYPGESYEQYFGPGTRLTVT.

This rearrangement joins TRBV5-6 to TRBJ1-2; D remains unclear. The CDR3 is 14 residues long. V lost 0 bases, J lost 0 bases, and 6 bases lay in between. CDR1 SGHDT and CDR2 YYEEEE come from the germline V gene. This CDR3 is CASSLAQANYGYTF. CDR3 sequence (DNA): TGTGCCAGCAGCTTGGCGCAGGCTAACTATGGCTACACCTTC. Full variable domain (outside the CDR3, taken from reference TRBV5-6 and TRBJ1-2): DAGVTQSPTHLIKTRGQQVTLRCSPKSGHDTVSWYQQALGQGPQFIFQYYEEEERQRGNFPDRFSGHQFPNYSSELNVNALLLGDSALYLCASSLAQANYGYTFGSGTRLTVV.

The chain carries TRBV11-2 and TRBJ1-2; D is perhaps TRBD1 (6 bases). CDR1 is SGHAT and CDR2 is FQNNGV in the germline V gene. The germline V and J ends were trimmed by 5 bases and 2 bases, with 15 bases remaining between them. This CDR3 is built from 15 residues. Here the CDR3 reads CASSPGERINYGYTF. The CDR3 nucleotides read TGTGCCAGCAGCCCAGGGGAGAGGATCAACTATGGCTACACCTTC.

The chain couples TRBV15 to TRBJ2-7; 7 bases are shared with TRBD1. V lost 3 bases, J lost 9 bases, and 8 bases stayed unmatched. Germline-derived CDR1 and CDR2 are LNHNV and YYDKDF (reference sequence). This CDR3 spans 13 amino acids. CDR3 loop: CATSSPDRAAQYF. In DNA form, the CDR3 reads TGTGCCACCAGCAGTCCAGACAGGGCTGCGCAGTACTTC. The full variable domain, with the rest looked up from reference TRBV15 and TRBJ2-7, is DAMVIQNPRYQVTQFGKPVTLSCSQTLNHNVMYWYQQKSSQAPKLLFHYYDKDFNNEADTPDNFQSRRPNTSFCFLDIRSPGLGDTAMYLCATSSPDRAAQYFGPGTRLTVT.